The clone carrying this T cell receptor (beta chain) was detected a few times. The CDR3 extends over 16 amino acids. Germline CDR1 and CDR2: MDHEN and SYDVKM. Trimming took 6 bases from V and 6 from J; bases not matched to a gene: 8. These data are taken from a study of cytomegalovirus exposure and HLA in healthy donors. Study overall: In terms of ancestry, the Caucasian-associated cluster contained about 80% of the approximately 400 genotyped donors.

Amplification used 60 Vbeta primers and 13 Jbeta primers. Using immunoSEQ multiplex PCR, the repertoire was profiled, and TCRdb retains in-frame clones only, with some absent. Among around 130,000 clones listed, more than 55% were seen once. Healthy donors of bone marrow made up the group. Input material: PBMCs. This sequence joins TRBV28 and TRBJ2-3; 14 positions agree with TRBD2. The receptor was isolated from a woman in her sixties in good health and CMV-seronegative. The CDR3 sequence: CASSRTSGGLEDTQYF. The CDR3 bases are TGTGCCAGCAGCAGGACTAGCGGGGGGCTTGAGGATACGCAGTATTTT.